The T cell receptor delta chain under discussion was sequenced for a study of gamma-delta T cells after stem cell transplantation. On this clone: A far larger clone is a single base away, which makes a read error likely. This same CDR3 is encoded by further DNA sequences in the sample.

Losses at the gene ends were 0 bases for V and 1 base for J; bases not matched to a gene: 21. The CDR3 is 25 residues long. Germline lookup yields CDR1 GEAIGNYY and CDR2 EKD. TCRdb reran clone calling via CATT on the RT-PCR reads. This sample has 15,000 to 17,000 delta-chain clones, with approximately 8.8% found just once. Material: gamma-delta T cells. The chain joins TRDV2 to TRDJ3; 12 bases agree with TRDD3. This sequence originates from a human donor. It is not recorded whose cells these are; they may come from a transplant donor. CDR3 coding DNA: TGTGCCTGTGACACCGTTGGGAGTGTACGACTGGGGGATACCCTAGGGTCCTGGGACACCCGACAGATGTTTTTC. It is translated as CACDTVGSVRLGDTLGSWDTRQMFF.